Reported below is one T cell receptor (beta chain). The data were taken from a study of T cell changes during pregnancy in multiple sclerosis. The CDR3 covers 14 residues. Trimming took off 7 bases at V and 3 bases at J, with 15 bases between the two ends. Germline CDR1 and CDR2: SGHVS and FQNEAQ. Method: immunoSEQ multiplex PCR; TCRdb's copy keeps in-frame clones and lacks some. The sample has some 40,000 clones, roughly 91% seen once; the top ten hold under 0.65%. The material was CD4+ T cells from peripheral blood mononuclear cells, obtained in the first trimester of pregnancy. The chain recombines TRBV7-8 with TRBJ2-5; D might be TRBD1 (6 bases). This receptor was identified in a female donor with multiple sclerosis, enrolled in a pregnancy study. Written as DNA, the CDR3 is TGTGCCAGCAAACGTCGGGACACCGAAGAGACCCAGTACTTC. It yields the protein CASKRRDTEETQYF.